This TCR beta chain was profiled in a study of T-cell reconstitution after alpha-beta-depleted transplantation in children. The study's findings and limits: At day 60, the high TCRbeta diversity found in some patients originated from recipient T cells and thymic progenitors that had survived. Several hundred graft clones that had expanded were reportedly the source of alpha-beta T cells about two months after transplant.

As it was prepared, the TCRbeta library received unique molecular identifiers. TCRdb re-derived calls from the PCR reads in MiXCR, one entry per CDR3 protein. Of 250,000 to 400,000 distinct CDR3 sequences in the sample, about a quarter were seen once. This clonotype was seen a handful of times. Its antigen is currently unknown. This CDR3 spans 18 amino acids. V lost 3 bases, J lost 4 bases, and 22 bases lay in between. The V gene's germline CDR1 is LNHNV and CDR2 YYDKDF (reference sequence). The rearrangement uses TRBV15 and TRBJ2-1; maybe TRBD2 (6 bases). The sample here was PBMCs, mostly from graft donor cells, taken 180 days after TCRalphabeta/CD19-depleted stem cell transplant. The sequence was obtained from a male patient between 5 and 17 years old who had a stem cell transplant for acute lymphoblastic leukemia, so the T cells may come from the graft donor. Here the CDR3 DNA reads TGTGCCACCAGCAGGCCCACCCTGGGTAGCGGTATTTACAATGAGCAGTTCTTC. Protein sequence: CATSRPTLGSGIYNEQFF.